This TCR beta chain was sequenced for a study of Graves' ophthalmopathy and Graves' hyperthyroidism (dated by TCRdb to 2017 to 2018). About the study as a whole: Hyperthyroidism was considered stable if no progression to ophthalmopathy occurred within 18 months of follow-up. In roughly six hyperthyroidism patients, T-cell repertoires of thyroid tissue and blood were compared. For independent validation, a separate cohort was made up of 18 hyperthyroidism patients plus 17 patients who later progressed from hyperthyroidism to ophthalmopathy. In total, around 140 blood samples were TCR-sequenced: under 45 ophthalmopathy, some 75 hyperthyroidism and some 17 hyperthyroidism-to-ophthalmopathy patients. TCR beta repertoire signatures were used to distinguish Graves' ophthalmopathy from Graves' hyperthyroidism and to predict progression to ophthalmopathy. Following sampling, methimazole starting at 30 mg daily was administered to hyperthyroidism patients, and high-dose intravenous methylprednisolone was administered to ophthalmopathy patients. To explore V-J signatures that distinguish ophthalmopathy from hyperthyroidism, a discovery set of around 100 patients was enrolled, made up of around 44 with ophthalmopathy and some 60 with stable hyperthyroidism.

This clonotype showed up many times. The antigen this receptor binds is unknown. One base away there is no much larger clone; base qualities are not given. Study-wide findings and limitations: Sample size was not statistically predetermined, and group allocation was not concealed from the investigators. In validation, the model predicted ophthalmopathy progression with 55% to 71% sensitivity and roughly 72% specificity; roughly 12 predicted patients were CT-confirmed with GO in a median of approximately 6.2 months. In cross-validation, the 13-signature model distinguished ophthalmopathy from stable hyperthyroidism with around 90% sensitivity and roughly 81% specificity, while in the test set the corresponding values were about 80% and 75%. Most expanded thyroid clonotypes with frequency above 0.001 were also detected in blood, suggesting blood repertoires may reflect the thyroid immune response.

CDR1 and CDR2 were assigned from the germline V gene (reference sequence) as DFQATT and SNEGSKA. Trimming takes 6 bases from V and 8 bases from J, and the germline ends sit 13 bases apart. Including cysteine and phenylalanine, the CDR3 has 11 amino acids. The kept DNA is CDR3 alone, 33 bases in frame from the first base. Hyperthyroidism patients were newly diagnosed, with disease duration under 2 months, and aged 18 to 65 years. Anyone with other autoimmune diseases, uncontrolled infections, pregnancy or lactation was excluded from the study. Clinical symptoms, serum thyroxine, TRAb, thyroid ultrasound and orbital computed tomography formed the basis of the diagnosis. Total RNA was extracted using Trizol reagent, and RNA quality was checked on an Agilent 2100 Bioanalyzer. For repertoire sequencing, the TCR beta CDR3 regions were amplified from RNA transcripts. HTBI primers and the Qiagen OneStep RT-PCR kit were used in a first-round RT-PCR, which was followed by a second-round multiplex PCR, size selection and purification. Libraries were sequenced paired-end with 100 bp reads on an Illumina HiSeq2000. In the authors' own workflow: SOAPnuke was used to process the reads, throwing out any read that had adapters, had uncalled bases, had a mean Phred below 15, or lacked an exact constant-primer or identifier match. High-quality paired reads were merged with COPE v1.2.5. Each unique nucleotide sequence was defined as a clonotype, and clonotypes were aligned to IMGT TRB V, D and J references with MiTCR v1.1. Analysis was restricted to V-J combinations with a frequency above 0.0001, which covered roughly 99% of repertoires. For each V-J combination, a TCR clonal expansion and chaos score was defined as F50 clonal expansion divided by the chaos observed in the TCRdist matrix. Welch's t-statistics and random forest were used to reduce the features to some 13 V-J combinations, which were then used as input to a naive Bayes classifier. The Morisita-Horn index was used to measure how similar the thyroid and blood repertoires were. TCRdb's own reprocessing of the public reads used fastp at Q25 and MiXCR and kept productive beta chains. Identical CDR3 protein sequences are pooled into one entry, listed with their most common genes and DNA. TCRdb, rather than the study authors, made the V and J calls. This sample is represented by approximately 1.2 million distinct CDR3 sequences; 35% to 45% of them were singletons. The biggest ten clones account for approximately 12% of the sample.

This sequence was found in an adult man with Graves' hyperthyroidism. The chain uses TRBV20-1 and TRBJ1-1, with TRBD1 tentatively as D gene (5 bases match). Sequencing was carried out using peripheral blood or thyroid tissue (not recorded which). The CDR3 reads as follows: CSAPRDLEAFF. The nucleotide sequence is given as TGCAGTGCCCCCCGGGACCTAGAAGCTTTCTTT.